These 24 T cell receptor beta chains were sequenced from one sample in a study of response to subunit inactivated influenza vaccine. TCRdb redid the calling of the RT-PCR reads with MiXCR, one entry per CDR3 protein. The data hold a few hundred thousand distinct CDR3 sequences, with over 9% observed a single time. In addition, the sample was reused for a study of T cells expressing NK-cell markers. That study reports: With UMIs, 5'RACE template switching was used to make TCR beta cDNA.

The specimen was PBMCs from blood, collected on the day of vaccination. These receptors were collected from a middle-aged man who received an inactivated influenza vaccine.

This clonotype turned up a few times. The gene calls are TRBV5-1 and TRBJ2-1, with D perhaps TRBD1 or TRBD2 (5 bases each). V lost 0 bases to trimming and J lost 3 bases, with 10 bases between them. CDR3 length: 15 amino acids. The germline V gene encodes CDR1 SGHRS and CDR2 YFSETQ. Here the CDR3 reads CASSLDVGDYNEQFF. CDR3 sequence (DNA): TGCGCCAGCAGCTTGGACGTGGGGGACTACAATGAGCAGTTCTTC. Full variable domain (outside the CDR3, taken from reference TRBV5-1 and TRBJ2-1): KAGVTQTPRYLIKTRGQQVTLSCSPISGHRSVSWYQQTPGQGLQFLFEYFSETQRNKGNFPGRFSGRQFSNSRSEMNVSTLELGDSALYLCASSLDVGDYNEQFFGPGTRLTVL.

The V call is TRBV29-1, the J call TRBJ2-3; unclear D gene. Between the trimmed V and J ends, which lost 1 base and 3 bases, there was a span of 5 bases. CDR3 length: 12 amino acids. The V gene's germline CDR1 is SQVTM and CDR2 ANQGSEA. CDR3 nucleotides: TGCAGCGTTGAAGTAGCTACAGATACGCAGTATTTT. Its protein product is CSVEVATDTQYF.

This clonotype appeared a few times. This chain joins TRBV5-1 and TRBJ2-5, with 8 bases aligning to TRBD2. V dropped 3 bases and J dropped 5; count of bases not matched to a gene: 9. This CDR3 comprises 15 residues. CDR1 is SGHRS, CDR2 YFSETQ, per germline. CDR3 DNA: TGCGCCAGCAGCTATGACGGGAGGGCCGCGGAGACCCAGTACTTC. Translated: CASSYDGRAAETQYF.

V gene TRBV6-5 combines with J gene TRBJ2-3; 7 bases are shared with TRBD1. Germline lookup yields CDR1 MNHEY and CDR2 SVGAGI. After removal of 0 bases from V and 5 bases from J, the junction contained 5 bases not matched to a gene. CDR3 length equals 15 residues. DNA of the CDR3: TGTGCCAGCAGTTACTCTCAGGGGGTCGTAGATACGCAGTATTTT. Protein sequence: CASSYSQGVVDTQYF.

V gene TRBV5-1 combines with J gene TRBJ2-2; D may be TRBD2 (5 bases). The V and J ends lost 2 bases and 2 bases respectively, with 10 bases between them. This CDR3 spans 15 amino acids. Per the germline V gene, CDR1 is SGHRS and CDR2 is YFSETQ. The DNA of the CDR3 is TGCGCCAGCAGCTTCCCCCCGGGAAACACCGGGGAGCTGTTTTTT. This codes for CASSFPPGNTGELFF. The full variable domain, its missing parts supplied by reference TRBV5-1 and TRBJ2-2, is KAGVTQTPRYLIKTRGQQVTLSCSPISGHRSVSWYQQTPGQGLQFLFEYFSETQRNKGNFPGRFSGRQFSNSRSEMNVSTLELGDSALYLCASSFPPGNTGELFFGEGSRLTVL.

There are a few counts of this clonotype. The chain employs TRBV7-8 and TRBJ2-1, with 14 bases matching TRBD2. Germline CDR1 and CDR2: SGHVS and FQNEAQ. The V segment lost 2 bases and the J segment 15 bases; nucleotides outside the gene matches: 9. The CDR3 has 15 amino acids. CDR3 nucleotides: TGTGCCAGCAGCTTACTCGGGACTAGCGGGAGAATAGCGTTCTTC. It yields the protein CASSLLGTSGRIAFF.

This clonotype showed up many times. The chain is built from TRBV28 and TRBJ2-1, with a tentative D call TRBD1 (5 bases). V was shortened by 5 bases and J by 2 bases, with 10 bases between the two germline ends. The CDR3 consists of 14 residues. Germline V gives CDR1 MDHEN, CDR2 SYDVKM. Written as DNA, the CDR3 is TGTGCCAGCAGTGAGCAGGGCACCTACAATGAGCAGTTCTTC. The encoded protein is CASSEQGTYNEQFF.

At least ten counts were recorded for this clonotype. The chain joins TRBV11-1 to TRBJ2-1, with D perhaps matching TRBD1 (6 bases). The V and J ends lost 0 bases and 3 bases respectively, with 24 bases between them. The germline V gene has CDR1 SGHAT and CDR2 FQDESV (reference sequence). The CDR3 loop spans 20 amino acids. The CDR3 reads CASSLAAGWGRDNYYNEQFF. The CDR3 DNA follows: TGTGCCAGCAGCTTAGCAGCAGGATGGGGCCGGGACAATTACTACAATGAGCAGTTCTTC.

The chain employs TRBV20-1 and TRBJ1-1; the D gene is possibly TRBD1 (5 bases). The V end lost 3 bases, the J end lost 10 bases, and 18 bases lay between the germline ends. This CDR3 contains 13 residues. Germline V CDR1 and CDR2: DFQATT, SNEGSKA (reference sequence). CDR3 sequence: CSASSEGGATAFF. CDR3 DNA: TGCAGTGCTAGTAGTGAGGGTGGGGCGACAGCTTTCTTT.

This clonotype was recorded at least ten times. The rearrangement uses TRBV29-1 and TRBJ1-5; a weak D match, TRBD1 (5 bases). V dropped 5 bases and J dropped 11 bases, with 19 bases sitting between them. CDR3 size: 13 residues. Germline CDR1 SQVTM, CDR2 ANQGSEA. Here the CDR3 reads CSVSLNTGGTQHF. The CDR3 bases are TGCAGCGTTTCCCTGAATACTGGGGGAACCCAGCATTTT.

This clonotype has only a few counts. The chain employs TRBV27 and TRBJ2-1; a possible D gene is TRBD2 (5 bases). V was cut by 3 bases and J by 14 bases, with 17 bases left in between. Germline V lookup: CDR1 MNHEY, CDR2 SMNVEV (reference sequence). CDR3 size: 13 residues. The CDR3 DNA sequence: TGTGCCAGCAGTTTCGGGGTTGGCTTAGGAAAGTTCTTC. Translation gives CASSFGVGLGKFF.

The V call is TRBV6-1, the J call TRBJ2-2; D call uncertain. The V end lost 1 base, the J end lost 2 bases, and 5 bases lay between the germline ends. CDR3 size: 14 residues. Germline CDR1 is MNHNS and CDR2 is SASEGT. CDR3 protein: CASSEGSNTGELFF. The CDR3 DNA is TGTGCCAGCAGTGAAGGCAGTAACACCGGGGAGCTGTTTTTT.

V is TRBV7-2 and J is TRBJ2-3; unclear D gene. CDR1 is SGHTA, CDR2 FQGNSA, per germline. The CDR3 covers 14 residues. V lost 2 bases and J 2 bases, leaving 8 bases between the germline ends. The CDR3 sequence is CASSLLTNTDTQYF. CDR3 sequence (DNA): TGTGCCAGCAGCTTATTAACTAACACAGATACGCAGTATTTT.

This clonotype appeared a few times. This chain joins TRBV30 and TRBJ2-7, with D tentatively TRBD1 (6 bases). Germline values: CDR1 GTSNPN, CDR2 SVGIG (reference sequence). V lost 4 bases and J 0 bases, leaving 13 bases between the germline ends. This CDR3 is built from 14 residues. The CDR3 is CAWTNRVNSYEQYF. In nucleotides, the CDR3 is TGTGCCTGGACCAACAGGGTCAACTCCTACGAGCAGTACTTC.

CDR3 loop: CSASGVNRNYRKGSYNEQFF. The CDR3 bases are TGCAGTGCTAGTGGGGTAAACCGGAACTACCGAAAAGGATCCTACAATGAGCAGTTCTTC. The chain is built from TRBV20-1 and TRBJ2-1; D gene uncertain. Trimming pared 3 bases from V and 1 base from J, leaving 28 bases between. The CDR3 runs to 20 residues. Germline V gene lookup returns CDR1 DFQATT and CDR2 SNEGSKA (reference sequence).

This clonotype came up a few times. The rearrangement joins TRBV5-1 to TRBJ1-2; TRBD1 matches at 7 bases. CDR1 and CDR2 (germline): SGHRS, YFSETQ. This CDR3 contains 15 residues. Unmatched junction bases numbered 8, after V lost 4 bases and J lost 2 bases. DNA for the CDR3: TGCGCCAGCAGCCTGCGGCCGGGACAGAACTATGGCTACACCTTC. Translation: CASSLRPGQNYGYTF.

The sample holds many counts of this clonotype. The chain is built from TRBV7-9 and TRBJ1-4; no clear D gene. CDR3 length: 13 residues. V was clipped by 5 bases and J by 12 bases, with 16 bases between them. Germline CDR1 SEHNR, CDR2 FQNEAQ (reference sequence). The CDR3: CASSPPTNWELFF. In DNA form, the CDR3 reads TGTGCCAGCAGCCCCCCAACGAATTGGGAACTGTTTTTT.

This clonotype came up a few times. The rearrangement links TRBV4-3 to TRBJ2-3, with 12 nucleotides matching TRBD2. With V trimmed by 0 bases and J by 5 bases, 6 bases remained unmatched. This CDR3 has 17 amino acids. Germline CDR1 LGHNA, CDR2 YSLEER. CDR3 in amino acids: CASSQDPSGGALDTQYF. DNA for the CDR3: TGCGCCAGCAGCCAAGACCCTAGCGGGGGGGCATTAGATACGCAGTATTTT.

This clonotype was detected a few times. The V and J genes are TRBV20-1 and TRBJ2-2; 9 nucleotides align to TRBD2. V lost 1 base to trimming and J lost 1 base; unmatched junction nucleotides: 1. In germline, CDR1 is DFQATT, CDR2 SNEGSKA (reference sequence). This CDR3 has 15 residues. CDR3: CSARGLAENTGELFF. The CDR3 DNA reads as TGCAGTGCTAGAGGACTAGCGGAGAACACCGGGGAGCTGTTTTTT.

The CDR3 DNA reads TGCAGTGCTAGATCGGGCGGGACAGCTATCTTCGGGGCCAACGTCCTGACTTTC. It is translated as CSARSGGTAIFGANVLTF. The gene calls are TRBV20-1 and TRBJ2-6; D might be TRBD1 (7 bases). The CDR3 is made up of 18 amino acids. Trimming pared 2 bases from V and 4 bases from J, leaving 21 bases between. Germline CDR1 and CDR2: DFQATT and SNEGSKA (reference sequence).

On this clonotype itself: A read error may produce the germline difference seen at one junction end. The CDR3 loop reads CAVRNTGRGTPNPGELFF. CDR3 nucleotide sequence: TGTGCGGTTAGGAACACAGGGAGAGGGACCCCGAACCCCGGGGAGCTGTTTTTT. The chain joins TRBV10-3 to TRBJ2-2; D perhaps matches TRBD1 (6 bases). Germline V gene sequence: CDR1 ENHRY, CDR2 SYGVKD. The CDR3 runs 18 residues.

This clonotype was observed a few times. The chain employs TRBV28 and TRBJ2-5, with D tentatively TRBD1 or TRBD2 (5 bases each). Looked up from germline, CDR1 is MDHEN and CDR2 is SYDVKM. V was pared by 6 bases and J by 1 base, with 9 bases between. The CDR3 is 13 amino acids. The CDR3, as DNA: TGTGCCAGCAGGGGGACCCTCCAAGAGACCCAGTACTTC. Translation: CASRGTLQETQYF.

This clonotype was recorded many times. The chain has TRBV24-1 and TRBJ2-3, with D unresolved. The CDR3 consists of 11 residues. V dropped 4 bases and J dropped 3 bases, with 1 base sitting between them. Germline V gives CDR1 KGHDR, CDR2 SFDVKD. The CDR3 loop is CATSETDTQYF. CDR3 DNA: TGTGCCACCAGTGAAACAGATACGCAGTATTTT.

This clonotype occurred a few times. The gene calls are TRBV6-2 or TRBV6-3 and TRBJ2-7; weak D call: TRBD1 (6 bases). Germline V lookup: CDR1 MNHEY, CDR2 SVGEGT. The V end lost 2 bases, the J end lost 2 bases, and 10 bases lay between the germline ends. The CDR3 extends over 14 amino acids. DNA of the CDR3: TGTGCCAGCAGTTACCGGGACACTACCTACGAGCAGTACTTC. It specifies CASSYRDTTYEQYF.